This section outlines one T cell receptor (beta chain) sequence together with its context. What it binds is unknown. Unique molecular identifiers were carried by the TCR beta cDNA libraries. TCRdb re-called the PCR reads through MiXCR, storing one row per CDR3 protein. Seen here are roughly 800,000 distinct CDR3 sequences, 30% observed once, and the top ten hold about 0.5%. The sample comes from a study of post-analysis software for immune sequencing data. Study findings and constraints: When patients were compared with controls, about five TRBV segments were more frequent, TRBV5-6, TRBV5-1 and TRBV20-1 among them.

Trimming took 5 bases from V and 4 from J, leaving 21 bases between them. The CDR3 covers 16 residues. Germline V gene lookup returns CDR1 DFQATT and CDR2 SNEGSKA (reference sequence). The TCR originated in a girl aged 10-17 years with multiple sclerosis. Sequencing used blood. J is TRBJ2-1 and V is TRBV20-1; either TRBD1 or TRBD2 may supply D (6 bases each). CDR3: CSAAFPRGGQYNEQFF. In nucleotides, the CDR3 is TGCAGTGCTGCCTTTCCGCGTGGGGGGCAGTACAATGAGCAGTTCTTC.